The 27 T cell receptor beta chains below all came from one sample that was sequenced in a study of blood T cell repertoires in COVID-19 (dated by TCRdb to 2018 to 2021). Receptor amplification or capture employed the immunoSEQ multiplex PCR assay. TCRdb retrieved this table from immuneACCESS and kept in-frame rearrangements only. Not all clones are present; in checked studies, unresolved V genes account for under half, and no reason is known for the remainder. Across this sample there are 230,000 or so clones, with approximately 79% seen only once. The ten most abundant clones make up roughly 5% of the sample. Sequencing was carried out using peripheral blood. All receptors come from a human donor in a cohort sampled during active COVID-19.

The rearrangement links TRBV5-5 to TRBJ1-1; D is possibly TRBD1 (6 bases). The CDR3 is 15 amino acids. V was pared by 3 bases and J by 1 base, with 13 bases between. Germline assignment: CDR1 SGHKS and CDR2 YYEKEE (reference sequence). The CDR3 coding sequence is TGTGCCAGCAGCTCACTCGTCAGGGGGAACACTGAAGCTTTCTTT. This translates into CASSSLVRGNTEAFF.

This chain links TRBV19 with TRBJ2-7; 7 positions match TRBD1. V lost 3 bases, J lost 3 bases, and 8 bases stayed unmatched. CDR1 is LNHDA and CDR2 is SQIVND in the germline V gene (reference sequence). The CDR3 extends over 15 amino acids. The CDR3 DNA is TGTGCCAGTAGTATTTCCACAGGGGCAGGCTACGAGCAGTACTTC. Protein sequence: CASSISTGAGYEQYF.

This clone was detected only once. This chain uses TRBV27 with TRBJ2-1; 12 nucleotides line up with TRBD2. V trimming: 5 bases; J trimming: 4 bases; junction bases outside the gene matches: 6. This CDR3 contains 16 residues. In germline, CDR1 is MNHEY, CDR2 SMNVEV (reference sequence). The CDR3 protein is CASSTSSGRVYNEQFF. As DNA, the CDR3 is TGTGCCAGCAGTACATCTAGCGGGAGGGTTTACAATGAGCAGTTCTTC.

The chain couples TRBV27 to TRBJ2-7, with D possibly matching TRBD1 (6 bases). V lost 5 bases to trimming and J lost 7 bases, with 9 bases between them. This CDR3 comprises 11 residues. Germline CDR1 MNHEY, CDR2 SMNVEV (reference sequence). CDR3 protein: CASSIGTEQYF. The CDR3 DNA reads TGTGCCAGCAGTATAGGGACAGAGCAGTACTTC.

This chain uses TRBV15 with TRBJ1-4, with TRBD1 as a possible D gene (6 bases). The CDR3 spans 15 residues. Per the germline V gene, CDR1 is LNHNV and CDR2 is YYDKDF (reference sequence). Trimming left V 0 bases short and J 3 bases short, with 8 bases between. DNA of the CDR3: TGTGCCACCAGCAGAGAGGACAGAGCTAATGAAAAACTGTTTTTT. It encodes CATSREDRANEKLFF.

The chain carries TRBV5-1 and TRBJ2-7; TRBD2 matches at 11 bases. Germline assignment: CDR1 SGHRS and CDR2 YFSETQ. This CDR3 has 15 residues. V lost 4 bases to trimming and J lost 4 bases; unmatched junction nucleotides: 7. The CDR3 DNA sequence: TGCGCCAGCAGCCTACTAGCGGGAGCTTCATACGAGCAGTACTTC. This codes for CASSLLAGASYEQYF.

The chain has TRBV6-4 and TRBJ2-7, with 7 bases aligning to TRBD2. Germline V gene sequence: CDR1 MRHNA, CDR2 SNTAGT. This CDR3 is 12 amino acids long. V was clipped by 7 bases and J by 6 bases; unmatched bases: 6. CDR3 amino acids: CASMTTSSEQYF. CDR3 nucleotide sequence: TGTGCCAGCATGACGACTAGCAGCGAGCAGTACTTC.

The chain couples TRBV6-2 or TRBV6-3 to TRBJ2-7; 11 nucleotides match TRBD2. V lost 6 bases and J lost 3; bases outside the gene matches: 4. CDR3 length equals 14 residues. Germline values: CDR1 MNHEY, CDR2 SVGEGT. CDR3 in DNA: TGTGCCAGCAGCTTTACTAGCGGGAGCTACGAGCAGTACTTC. It yields the protein CASSFTSGSYEQYF.

The table lists this clone with many counts. V gene TRBV28 combines with J gene TRBJ2-3, with D maybe TRBD2 (5 bases). The germline V gene encodes CDR1 MDHEN and CDR2 SYDVKM. The CDR3 has 14 amino acids. V dropped 3 bases and J dropped 7 bases, with 14 bases sitting between them. CDR3 protein: CASSFRSGRNTQYF. Written as DNA, the CDR3 is TGTGCCAGCAGTTTTAGGAGCGGAAGAAATACGCAGTATTTT. The entire variable domain, with the rest obtained from reference TRBV28 and TRBJ2-3, is as follows: DVKVTQSSRYLVKRTGEKVFLECVQDMDHENMFWYRQDPGLGLRLIYFSYDVKMKEKGDIPEGYSVSREKKERFSLILESASTNQTSMYLCASSFRSGRNTQYFGPGTRLTVL.

This chain joins TRBV4-3 and TRBJ2-3; TRBD1 matches 7 bases. Germline assignment: CDR1 LGHNA and CDR2 YSLEER. CDR3 size: 14 residues. Trimming took 5 bases from V and 2 from J; bases not matched to a gene: 4. The CDR3 DNA follows: TGCGCCAGCAGCAGGGGACAGTTCACAGATACGCAGTATTTT. Its protein is CASSRGQFTDTQYF.

V is TRBV18 and J is TRBJ2-7; 11 nucleotides align to TRBD1. The germline gives CDR1 KGHSH, CDR2 LQKENI. The CDR3 is 18 residues long. V dropped 5 bases and J dropped 3; count of bases not matched to a gene: 15. The CDR3 is CASSGPSRTGGIGYEQYF. CDR3 in DNA: TGTGCCAGCTCAGGACCGTCCCGGACAGGGGGCATCGGCTACGAGCAGTACTTC.

This rearrangement joins TRBV9 to TRBJ1-5; a possible D gene is TRBD1 (5 bases). Germline V CDR1 and CDR2: SGDLS, YYNGEE. The length of the CDR3 is 15 residues. Trimming removed 3 bases from V and 6 bases from J, with 16 bases in between. CDR3 DNA: TGTGCCAGCAGCGCTGACATCACAGGCGGTCAGCCCCAGCATTTT. Amino acid sequence: CASSADITGGQPQHF.

The CDR3 region has the DNA TGTGCCAGTAGTATAGGTTTAATCAGCGGGAGGGCCGATGAGCAGTTCTTC. Its translation is CASSIGLISGRADEQFF. The chain links TRBV19 to TRBJ2-1; 10 bases agree with TRBD2. The J segment lost 8 bases and the V segment lost 1 base, leaving 11 bases of the junction unmatched. The CDR3 is 17 residues long. Germline V lookup: CDR1 LNHDA, CDR2 SQIVND (reference sequence).

This clone was detected once. The gene calls are TRBV5-1 and TRBJ2-7; D perhaps matches TRBD2 (6 bases). CDR1 and CDR2 (germline): SGHRS, YFSETQ. This CDR3 contains 14 residues. V lost 0 bases, J lost 3 bases, and 10 bases lay in between. CDR3 in amino acids: CASSLGRGNYEQYF. DNA for the CDR3: TGCGCCAGCAGCTTGGGCCGGGGGAACTACGAGCAGTACTTC.

This rearrangement joins TRBV2 to TRBJ2-5, with 7 bases matching TRBD2. V gave up 8 bases and J gave up 6 bases; unmatched junction bases: 6. The CDR3 is 12 amino acids. Germline V gives CDR1 SNHLY, CDR2 FYNNEI. CDR3 in DNA: TGTGCCAGCCGGCGGGAGAGTCAGACCCAGTACTTC. Translating it yields CASRRESQTQYF.

This chain connects TRBV9 to TRBJ1-4; the D is unclear. CDR1 SGDLS and CDR2 YYNGEE come from the germline V gene. Deletions cut 4 bases from V and 0 bases from J, with 10 bases between. The CDR3 is 15 residues long. In DNA form, the CDR3 reads TGTGCCAGCAGCCCCACCCCAGCAACTAATGAAAAACTGTTTTTT. This translates into CASSPTPATNEKLFF.

The V call is TRBV6-5, the J call TRBJ1-6; D call uncertain. Germline V gene sequence: CDR1 MNHEY, CDR2 SVGAGI. This CDR3 has 13 amino acids. Trimming shortened V by 0 bases and J by 8 bases, and 5 bases separated the two germline ends. The CDR3 DNA reads as TGTGCCAGCAGTTACTCGCCGGATTCACCCCTCCACTTT. It yields the protein CASSYSPDSPLHF.

The rearrangement joins TRBV7-2 to TRBJ2-7, with TRBD2 identical over 13 bases. Germline CDR1 and CDR2: SGHTA and FQGNSA. This CDR3 spans 14 amino acids. The junction had 3 bases not matched to a gene; V was cut back by 4 bases and J by 6 bases. CDR3 sequence (DNA): TGTGCCAGCAGCTCCCGACTAGCGGGAGGCGAGCAGTACTTC. Its translation is CASSSRLAGGEQYF.

This chain links TRBV11-2 with TRBJ1-1; D is possibly TRBD1 (5 bases). Germline CDR1 is SGHAT and CDR2 is FQNNGV. Trimming took off 5 bases at V and 4 bases at J, with 26 bases between the two ends. The CDR3 extends over 18 amino acids. The CDR3 region has the DNA TGTGCCAGCAGCCCACAGGCGCGTTTCGGAGGGGATCGCACTGAAGCTTTCTTT. Protein sequence: CASSPQARFGGDRTEAFF.

This clone has a handful of counts. This sequence joins TRBV6-6 and TRBJ1-2, with unresolved D. Per germline, CDR1 MNHNY and CDR2 SVGAGI (reference sequence). V lost 2 bases and J 7 bases, leaving 2 bases between the germline ends. This CDR3 region has 10 residues. The CDR3 nucleotides read TGTGCCAGCAGTTACCGTGGCTACACCTTC. The encoded protein is CASSYRGYTF.

V usage is TRBV18 and J usage is TRBJ2-7; 10 nucleotides agree with TRBD2. Germline values: CDR1 KGHSH, CDR2 LQKENI. There are 15 residues in the CDR3. Losses at the gene ends were 3 bases for V and 3 bases for J; bases not matched to a gene: 5. The CDR3 sequence is CASSPKLAGDYEQYF. The CDR3 nucleotides read TGTGCCAGCTCACCGAAGCTAGCGGGAGACTACGAGCAGTACTTC. Combining the CDR3 with reference TRBV18 and TRBJ2-7 gives the whole variable domain NAGVMQNPRHLVRRRGQEARLRCSPMKGHSHVYWYRQLPEEGLKFMVYLQKENIIDESGMPKERFSAEFPKEGPSILRIQQVVRGDSAAYFCASSPKLAGDYEQYFGPGTRLTVT.

Only one count was recorded for this clone. V gene TRBV5-1 combines with J gene TRBJ1-6; D ambiguous. The ends were cut back, 4 bases at V and 7 bases at J, with 6 bases in the middle. This CDR3 is built from 12 residues. CDR1 and CDR2 from the germline V gene are SGHRS and YFSETQ. CDR3 loop: CASSAANSPLHF. The CDR3, as DNA: TGCGCCAGCAGCGCGGCCAATTCACCCCTCCACTTT.

This chain connects TRBV12-5 to TRBJ2-3; TRBD2 aligns across 11 bases. The CDR3 loop spans 18 amino acids. Germline-derived CDR1 and CDR2 are LGHNT and FRNRAP. J was trimmed by 3 bases and V by 0 bases; bases with no gene match: 8. The CDR3 DNA reads TGTGCTAGTGGTTTGGTTCGTAGCGGGAGGGATGAGACAGATACGCAGTATTTT. The encoded protein is CASGLVRSGRDETDTQYF.

The chain's CDR3 is CASSPQGAGNQPQHF. The CDR3, as DNA: TGTGCCAGCAGCCCGCAGGGGGCGGGCAATCAGCCCCAGCATTTT. This chain links TRBV28 with TRBJ1-5; TRBD1 matches 8 bases. CDR3 size: 15 residues. Trimming removed 6 bases from V and 2 bases from J; junction bases left unmatched: 6. Per the germline V gene, CDR1 is MDHEN and CDR2 is SYDVKM.

The rearrangement links TRBV5-1 to TRBJ2-2, with a tentative D call TRBD2 (5 bases). Trimming pared 0 bases from V and 4 bases from J, leaving 10 bases between. Germline CDR1 SGHRS, CDR2 YFSETQ. This CDR3 region has 15 residues. DNA of the CDR3: TGCGCCAGCAGCTTGGGGGTAGCGACCACCGGGGAGCTGTTTTTT. Residues: CASSLGVATTGELFF.

The CDR3 reads CASSSGTVRYEQYF. The CDR3 coding sequence is TGTGCCAGCAGTTCTGGGACTGTCAGGTACGAGCAGTACTTC. The J gene is TRBJ2-7, the V gene TRBV28; tentatively, D is TRBD2 (6 bases). V was shortened by 4 bases and J by 4 bases, with 14 bases between the two germline ends. Germline assignment: CDR1 MDHEN and CDR2 SYDVKM. CDR3 length: 14 amino acids. The full variable domain, its missing parts supplied by reference TRBV28 and TRBJ2-7, is DVKVTQSSRYLVKRTGEKVFLECVQDMDHENMFWYRQDPGLGLRLIYFSYDVKMKEKGDIPEGYSVSREKKERFSLILESASTNQTSMYLCASSSGTVRYEQYFGPGTRLTVT.

V is TRBV12-3 or TRBV12-4 and J is TRBJ1-2, with a possible D match to TRBD1 (5 bases). Trimming took off 3 bases at V and 6 bases at J, with 11 bases between the two ends. The CDR3 extends over 13 amino acids. In DNA, the CDR3 is TGTGCCAGCAGTTTGAAAGGGGCCCATGGCTACACCTTC. Translating gives CASSLKGAHGYTF.